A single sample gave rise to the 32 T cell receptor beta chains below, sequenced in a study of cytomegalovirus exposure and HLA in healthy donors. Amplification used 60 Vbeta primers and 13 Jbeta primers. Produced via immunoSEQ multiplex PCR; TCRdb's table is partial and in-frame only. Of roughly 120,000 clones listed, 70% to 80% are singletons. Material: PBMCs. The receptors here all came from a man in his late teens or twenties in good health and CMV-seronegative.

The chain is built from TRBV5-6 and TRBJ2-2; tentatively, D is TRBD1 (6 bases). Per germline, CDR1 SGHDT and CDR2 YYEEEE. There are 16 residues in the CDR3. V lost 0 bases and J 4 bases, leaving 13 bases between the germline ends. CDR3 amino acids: CASSLEGRQATGELFF. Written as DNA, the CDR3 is TGTGCCAGCAGCTTGGAAGGACGACAGGCCACCGGGGAGCTGTTTTTT.

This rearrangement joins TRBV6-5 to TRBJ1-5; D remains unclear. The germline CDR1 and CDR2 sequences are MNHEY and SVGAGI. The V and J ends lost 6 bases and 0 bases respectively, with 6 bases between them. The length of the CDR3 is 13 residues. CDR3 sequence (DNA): TGTGCCAGCAGCCTAAATAGCAATCAGCCCCAGCATTTT. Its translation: CASSLNSNQPQHF.

The DNA for the CDR3 is TGTGCCAGCAGCCAAGATTCTAGCGGCGGCATGGCAGATACGCAGTATTTT. It is translated as CASSQDSSGGMADTQYF. The chain uses TRBV4-2 and TRBJ2-3; 7 bases are a match to TRBD2. Germline CDR1 is LGHNA and CDR2 is YNFKEQ. The CDR3 contains 17 residues. The V gene end was trimmed by 0 bases and the J gene end by 4 bases; junction bases not matched to a gene: 10.

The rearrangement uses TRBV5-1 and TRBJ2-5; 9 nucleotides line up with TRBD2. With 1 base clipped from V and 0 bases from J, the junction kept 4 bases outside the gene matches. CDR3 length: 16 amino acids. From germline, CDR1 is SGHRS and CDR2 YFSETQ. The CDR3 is CASSLMASGDQETQYF. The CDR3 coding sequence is TGCGCCAGCAGCTTGATGGCTAGCGGGGACCAAGAGACCCAGTACTTC.

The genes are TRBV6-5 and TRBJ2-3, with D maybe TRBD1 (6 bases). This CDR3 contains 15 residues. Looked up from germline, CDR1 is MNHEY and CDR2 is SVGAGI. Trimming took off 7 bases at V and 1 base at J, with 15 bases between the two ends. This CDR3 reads CASTNQRTGTDTQYF. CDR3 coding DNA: TGTGCCAGCACCAACCAGAGGACAGGCACAGATACGCAGTATTTT.

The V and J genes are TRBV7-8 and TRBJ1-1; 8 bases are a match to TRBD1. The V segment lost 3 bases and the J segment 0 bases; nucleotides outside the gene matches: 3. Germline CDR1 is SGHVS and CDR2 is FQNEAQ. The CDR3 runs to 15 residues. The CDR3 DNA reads TGTGCCAGCAGCTTTAGGACAGGGATGAACACTGAAGCTTTCTTT. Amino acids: CASSFRTGMNTEAFF.

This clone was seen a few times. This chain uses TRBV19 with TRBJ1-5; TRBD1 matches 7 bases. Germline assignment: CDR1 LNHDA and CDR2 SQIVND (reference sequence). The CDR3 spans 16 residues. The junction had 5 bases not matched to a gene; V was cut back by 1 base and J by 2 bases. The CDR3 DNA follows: TGTGCCAGTAGTATAGGACAGGGAGTGGGCAATCAGCCCCAGCATTTT. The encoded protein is CASSIGQGVGNQPQHF.

The CDR3 DNA reads TGTGCCACCCAGGGAAGCGCAGATACGCAGTATTTT. Translating it yields CATQGSADTQYF. The V and J genes are TRBV10-3 and TRBJ2-3, with a possible D match to TRBD1 (5 bases). Between the trimmed V and J ends, which lost 10 bases and 4 bases, there was a span of 12 bases. The CDR3 spans 12 residues. Germline values: CDR1 ENHRY, CDR2 SYGVKD.

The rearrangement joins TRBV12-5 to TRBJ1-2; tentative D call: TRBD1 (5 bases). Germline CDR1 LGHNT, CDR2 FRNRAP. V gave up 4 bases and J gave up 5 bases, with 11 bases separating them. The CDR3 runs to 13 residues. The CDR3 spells CASGSIDSYGYTF. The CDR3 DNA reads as TGTGCTAGTGGTTCGATCGACAGTTATGGCTACACCTTC.

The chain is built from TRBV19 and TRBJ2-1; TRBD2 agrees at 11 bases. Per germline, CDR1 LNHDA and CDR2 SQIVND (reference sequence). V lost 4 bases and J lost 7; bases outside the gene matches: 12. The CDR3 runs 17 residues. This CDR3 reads CASSRVAGGPGQNEQFF. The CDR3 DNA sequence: TGTGCCAGTAGTAGGGTAGCGGGAGGGCCTGGTCAGAATGAGCAGTTCTTC.

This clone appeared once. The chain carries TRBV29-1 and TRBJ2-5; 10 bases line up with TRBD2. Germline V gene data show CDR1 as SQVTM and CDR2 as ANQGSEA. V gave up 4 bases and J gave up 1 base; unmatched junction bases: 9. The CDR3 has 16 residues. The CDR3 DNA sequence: TGCAGCGTTGTAGTCTCGTCTAGCGGGAGCCAAGAGACCCAGTACTTC. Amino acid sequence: CSVVVSSSGSQETQYF.

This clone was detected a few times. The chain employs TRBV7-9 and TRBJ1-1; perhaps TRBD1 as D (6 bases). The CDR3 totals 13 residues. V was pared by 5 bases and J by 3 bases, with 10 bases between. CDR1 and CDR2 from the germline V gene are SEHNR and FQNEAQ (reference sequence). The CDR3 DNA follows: TGTGCCAGCAGCCTTAACAGGGACACTGAAGCTTTCTTT. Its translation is CASSLNRDTEAFF.

The CDR3 sequence: CASSFDGIGTGELFF. The DNA of the CDR3 is TGTGCCAGCAGCTTTGACGGGATAGGCACCGGGGAGCTGTTTTTT. The rearrangement joins TRBV11-3 to TRBJ2-2; D possibly corresponds to TRBD2 (5 bases). The ends were cut back, 3 bases at V and 4 bases at J, with 12 bases in the middle. Germline V gene sequence: CDR1 SGHNT, CDR2 YENEEA. The CDR3 covers 15 residues.

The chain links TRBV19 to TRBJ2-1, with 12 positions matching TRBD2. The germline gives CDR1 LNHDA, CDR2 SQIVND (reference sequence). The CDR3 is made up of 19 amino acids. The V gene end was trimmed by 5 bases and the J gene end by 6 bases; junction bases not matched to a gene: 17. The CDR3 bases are TGTGCCAGTAGTGAAGAGAGGGGGGCGGGGACTAGCGGGCGCAATGAGCAGTTCTTC. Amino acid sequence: CASSEERGAGTSGRNEQFF.

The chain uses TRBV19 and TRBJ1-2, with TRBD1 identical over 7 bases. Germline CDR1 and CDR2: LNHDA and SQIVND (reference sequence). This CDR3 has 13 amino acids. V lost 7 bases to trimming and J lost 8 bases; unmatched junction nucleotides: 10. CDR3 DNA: TGTGCCAGTATCGGAGACAGGGTTTGGGGCTACACCTTC. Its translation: CASIGDRVWGYTF. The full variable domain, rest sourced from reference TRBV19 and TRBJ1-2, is DGGITQSPKYLFRKEGQNVTLSCEQNLNHDAMYWYRQDPGQGLRLIYYSQIVNDFQKGDIAEGYSVSREKKESFPLTVTSAQKNPTAFYLCASIGDRVWGYTFGSGTRLTVV.

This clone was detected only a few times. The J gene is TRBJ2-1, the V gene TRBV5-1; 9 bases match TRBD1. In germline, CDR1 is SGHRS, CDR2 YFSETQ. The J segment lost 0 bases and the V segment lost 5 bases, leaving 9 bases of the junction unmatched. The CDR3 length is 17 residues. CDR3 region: CASRSDRGISSYNEQFF. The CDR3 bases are TGCGCCAGCAGATCCGACAGGGGGATTAGCTCCTACAATGAGCAGTTCTTC.

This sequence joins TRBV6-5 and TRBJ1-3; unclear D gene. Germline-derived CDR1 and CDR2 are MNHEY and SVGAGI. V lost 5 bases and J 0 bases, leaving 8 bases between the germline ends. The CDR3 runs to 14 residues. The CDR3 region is CASSEEGSGNTIYF. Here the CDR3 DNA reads TGTGCCAGCAGTGAAGAGGGCTCTGGAAACACCATATATTTT.

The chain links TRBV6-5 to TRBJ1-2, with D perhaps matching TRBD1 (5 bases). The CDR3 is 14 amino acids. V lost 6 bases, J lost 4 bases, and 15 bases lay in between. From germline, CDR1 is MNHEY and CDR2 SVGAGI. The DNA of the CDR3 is TGTGCCAGCAGGCGGGACGGAGGTTCCTATGGCTACACCTTC. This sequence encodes CASRRDGGSYGYTF.

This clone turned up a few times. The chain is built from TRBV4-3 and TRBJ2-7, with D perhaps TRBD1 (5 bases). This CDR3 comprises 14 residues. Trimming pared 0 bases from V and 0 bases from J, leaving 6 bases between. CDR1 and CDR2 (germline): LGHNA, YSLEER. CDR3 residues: CASSQDRVSYEQYF. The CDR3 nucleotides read TGCGCCAGCAGCCAAGACAGGGTCTCCTACGAGCAGTACTTC.

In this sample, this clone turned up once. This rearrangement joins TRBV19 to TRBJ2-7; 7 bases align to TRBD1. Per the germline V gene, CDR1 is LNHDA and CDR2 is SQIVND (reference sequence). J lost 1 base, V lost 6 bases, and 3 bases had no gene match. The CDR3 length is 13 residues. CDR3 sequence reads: CASSPTGSYEQYF. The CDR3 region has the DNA TGTGCCAGTAGCCCGACAGGGTCCTACGAGCAGTACTTC.

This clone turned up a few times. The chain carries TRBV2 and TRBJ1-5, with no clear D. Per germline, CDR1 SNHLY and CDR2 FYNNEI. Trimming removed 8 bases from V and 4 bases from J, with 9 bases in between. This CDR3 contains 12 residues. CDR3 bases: TGTGCCAGCGGTAGAGAAAATCAGCCCCAGCATTTT. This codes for CASGRENQPQHF.

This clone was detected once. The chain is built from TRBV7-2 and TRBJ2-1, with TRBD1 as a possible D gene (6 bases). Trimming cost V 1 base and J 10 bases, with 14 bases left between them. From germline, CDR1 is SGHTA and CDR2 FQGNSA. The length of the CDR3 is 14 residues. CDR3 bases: TGTGCCAGCAGCTTAGTCCTGAGGGGGAACGAGCAGTTCTTC. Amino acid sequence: CASSLVLRGNEQFF.

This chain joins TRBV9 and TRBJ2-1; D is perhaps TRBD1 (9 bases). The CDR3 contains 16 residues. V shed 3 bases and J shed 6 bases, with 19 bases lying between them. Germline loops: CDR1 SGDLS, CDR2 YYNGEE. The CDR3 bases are TGTGCCAGCAGCGGATCACAGGGGGCGGGAGGCAATGAGCAGTTCTTC. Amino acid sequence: CASSGSQGAGGNEQFF. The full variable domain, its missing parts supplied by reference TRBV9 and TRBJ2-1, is DSGVTQTPKHLITATGQRVTLRCSPRSGDLSVYWYQQSLDQGLQFLIQYYNGEERAKGNILERFSAQQFPDLHSELNLSSLELGDSALYFCASSGSQGAGGNEQFFGPGTRLTVL.

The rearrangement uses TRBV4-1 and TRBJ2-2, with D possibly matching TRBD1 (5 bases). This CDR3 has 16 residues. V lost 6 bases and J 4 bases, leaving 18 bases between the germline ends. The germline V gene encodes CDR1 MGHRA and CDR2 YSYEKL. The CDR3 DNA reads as TGCGCCAGCAGACGCGGTGGGCAGGGAAGCACCGGGGAGCTGTTTTTT. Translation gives CASRRGGQGSTGELFF.

This CDR3 reads CASSLRVGGTQYF. The CDR3 nucleotides are TGTGCCAGCAGCTTGCGGGTCGGTGGGACCCAGTACTTC. The genes are TRBV5-4 and TRBJ2-5, with D unresolved. Germline CDR1 is SGHNT and CDR2 is YYREEE (reference sequence). V shed 1 base and J shed 7 bases, with 11 bases lying between them. The CDR3 length is 13 residues. The full variable domain, its missing parts supplied by reference TRBV5-4 and TRBJ2-5, is ETGVTQSPTHLIKTRGQQVTLRCSSQSGHNTVSWYQQALGQGPQFIFQYYREEENGRGNFPPRFSGLQFPNYSSELNVNALELDDSALYLCASSLRVGGTQYFGPGTRLLVL.

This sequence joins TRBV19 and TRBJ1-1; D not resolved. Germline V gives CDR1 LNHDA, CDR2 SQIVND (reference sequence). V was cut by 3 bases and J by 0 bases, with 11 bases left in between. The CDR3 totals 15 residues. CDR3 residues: CASSMGHSLNTEAFF. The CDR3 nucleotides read TGTGCCAGTAGTATGGGCCACAGCTTGAACACTGAAGCTTTCTTT. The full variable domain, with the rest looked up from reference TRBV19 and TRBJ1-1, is DGGITQSPKYLFRKEGQNVTLSCEQNLNHDAMYWYRQDPGQGLRLIYYSQIVNDFQKGDIAEGYSVSREKKESFPLTVTSAQKNPTAFYLCASSMGHSLNTEAFFGQGTRLTVV.

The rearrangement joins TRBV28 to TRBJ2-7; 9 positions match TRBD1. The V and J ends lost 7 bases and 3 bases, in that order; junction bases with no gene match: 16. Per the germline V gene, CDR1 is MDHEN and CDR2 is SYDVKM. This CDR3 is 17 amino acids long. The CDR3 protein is CASNVYGGTGSVYEQYF. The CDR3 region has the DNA TGTGCCAGCAACGTTTATGGGGGGACAGGGAGCGTCTACGAGCAGTACTTC. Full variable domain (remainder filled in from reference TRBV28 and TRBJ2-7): DVKVTQSSRYLVKRTGEKVFLECVQDMDHENMFWYRQDPGLGLRLIYFSYDVKMKEKGDIPEGYSVSREKKERFSLILESASTNQTSMYLCASNVYGGTGSVYEQYFGPGTRLTVT.

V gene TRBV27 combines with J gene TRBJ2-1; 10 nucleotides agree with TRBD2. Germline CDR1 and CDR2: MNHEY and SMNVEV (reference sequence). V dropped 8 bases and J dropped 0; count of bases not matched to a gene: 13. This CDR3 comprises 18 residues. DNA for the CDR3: TGTGCCAGCCTGACGAGACTAGCGGGTATTCACTCCTACAATGAGCAGTTCTTC. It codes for CASLTRLAGIHSYNEQFF.

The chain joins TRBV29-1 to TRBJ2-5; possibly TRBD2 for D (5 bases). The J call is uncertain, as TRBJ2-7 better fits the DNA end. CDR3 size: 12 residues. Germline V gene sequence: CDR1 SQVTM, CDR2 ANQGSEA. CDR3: CSVREDAYEQYF. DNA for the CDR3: TGCAGCGTTCGGGAAGACGCCTACGAGCAGTACTTC.

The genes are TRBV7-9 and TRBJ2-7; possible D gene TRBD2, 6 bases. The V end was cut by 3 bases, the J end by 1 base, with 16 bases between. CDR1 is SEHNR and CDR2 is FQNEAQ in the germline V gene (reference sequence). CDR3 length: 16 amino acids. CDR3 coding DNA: TGTGCCAGCAGCTTTCCTTCACGGGAGAGTTCCTACGAGCAGTACGTC. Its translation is CASSFPSRESSYEQYV.

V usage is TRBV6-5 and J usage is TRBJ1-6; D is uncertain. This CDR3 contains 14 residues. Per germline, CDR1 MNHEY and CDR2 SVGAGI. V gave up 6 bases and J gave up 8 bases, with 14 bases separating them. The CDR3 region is CASRERREHSPLHF. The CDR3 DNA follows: TGTGCCAGCAGAGAAAGGCGGGAGCATTCACCCCTCCACTTT.

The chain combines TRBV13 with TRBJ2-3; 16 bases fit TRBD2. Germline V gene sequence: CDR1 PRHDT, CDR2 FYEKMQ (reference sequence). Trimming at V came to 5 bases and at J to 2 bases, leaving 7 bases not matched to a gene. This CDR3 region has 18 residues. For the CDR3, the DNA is TGTGCCAGCAGCCCCCCGGGACTAGCGGGAGGGACCACAGATACGCAGTATTTT. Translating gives CASSPPGLAGGTTDTQYF.